This T cell receptor beta chain was observed in a study of blood T cell repertoires in COVID-19. Study at large: COVID-19 samples, acute and convalescent, were from the United States, Italy and Spain. PBMCs, B-cell-depleted T cells, or T cells were the source of the cDNA or gDNA that made up the material.

Original data processing: Estimation of nucleated cell counts relied on the amplification of reference gene primers. Only in-frame clones appear in the TCRdb table, and some are missing; sequencing was by immunoSEQ multiplex PCR. D and trimming were read from the DNA, whereas the V and J calls and clone size are those reported in that table. The table records under 250,000 clones, about 87% of them present only once. Everyone who took part was roughly 18 to 89 years old, and they came from 20 to 25 US areas. The CDR3 is 15 amino acids. Germline-derived CDR1 and CDR2 are MNHEY and SVGAGI. Unmatched junction bases numbered 4, after V lost 6 bases and J lost 0 bases.

The chain carries TRBV6-5 and TRBJ2-2, with 7 nucleotides matching TRBD1. Sequencing input: PBMCs or T cells enriched from blood (not recorded which). The sequence was obtained from a woman aged 30 to 39 with acute COVID-19. This CDR3 reads CASRHTGANTGELFF. DNA of the CDR3: TGTGCCAGCAGGCACACAGGGGCGAACACCGGGGAGCTGTTTTTT.